This T cell receptor (beta chain) was observed in a study of OX40 agonist ivuxolimab in advanced cancers. Method: immunoSEQ multiplex PCR; TCRdb's copy keeps in-frame clones and lacks some. This table has tens of thousands of clones, about four fifths appearing once. In its sample, this clone was seen a few times. V was clipped by 0 bases and J by 2 bases; unmatched bases: 14. Germline V gene sequence: CDR1 SQVTM, CDR2 ANQGSEA. The CDR3 consists of 18 residues. The chain employs TRBV29-1 and TRBJ2-3; TRBD1 matches at 7 bases. The source of this sequence is an adult with an advanced solid tumor such as melanoma, head and neck, liver or kidney cancer. Sequenced material: CD4+ or CD8+ T cells sorted from blood, taken in a trial of the OX40 agonist ivuxolimab. The DNA for the CDR3 is TGCAGCGTTGAAGATGCTAATCAGAGAGGGGGCACCACAGATACGCAGTATTTT. It encodes CSVEDANQRGGTTDTQYF.